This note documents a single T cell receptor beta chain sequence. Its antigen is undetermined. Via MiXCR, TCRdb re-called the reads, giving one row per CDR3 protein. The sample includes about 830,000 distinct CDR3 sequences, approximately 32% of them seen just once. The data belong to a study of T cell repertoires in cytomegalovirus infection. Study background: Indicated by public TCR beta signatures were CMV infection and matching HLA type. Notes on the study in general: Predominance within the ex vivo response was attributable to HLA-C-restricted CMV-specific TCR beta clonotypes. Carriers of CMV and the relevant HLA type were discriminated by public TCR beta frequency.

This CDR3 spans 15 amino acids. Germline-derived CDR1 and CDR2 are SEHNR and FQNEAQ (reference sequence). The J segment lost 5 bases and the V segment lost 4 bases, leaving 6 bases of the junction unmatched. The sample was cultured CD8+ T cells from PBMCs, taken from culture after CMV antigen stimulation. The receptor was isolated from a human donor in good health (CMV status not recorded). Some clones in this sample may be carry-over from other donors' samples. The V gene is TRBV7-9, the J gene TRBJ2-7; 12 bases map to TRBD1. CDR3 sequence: CASSSGQGAFNEQYV. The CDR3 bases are TGTGCCAGCAGCTCGGGACAGGGGGCGTTTAACGAGCAGTACGTC.